The clone carrying this T cell receptor beta chain was seen more than once but under ten times. Its antigen is undetermined. The CDR3 length is 17 residues. Per the germline V gene, CDR1 is MGHRA and CDR2 is YSYEKL. Trimming left V 4 bases short and J 4 bases short, with 19 bases between. This entry belongs to a study of T cell repertoires in cytomegalovirus infection. Study background: In public TCR beta signatures, there were indications of both CMV infection and matching HLA type.

Using its own MiXCR run on the reads, TCRdb lists one record per CDR3 protein. The sample consists of around 740,000 distinct CDR3 sequences, about a third of them appearing once. Whole-study findings and limits: In two of eight donors, the top clonotype was HLA-C-restricted CMV-specific.

The clonotype originates from a human donor in good health (CMV status not recorded). Some clones in this sample may be carry-over from other donors' samples. The source material was PBMCs. The rearrangement links TRBV4-1 to TRBJ2-2; D might be TRBD2 (5 bases). The CDR3 sequence is CASSPRFSSSGTGELFF. In nucleotides, the CDR3 is TGCGCCAGCAGCCCGAGGTTCTCTAGCTCCGGCACCGGGGAGCTGTTTTTT.